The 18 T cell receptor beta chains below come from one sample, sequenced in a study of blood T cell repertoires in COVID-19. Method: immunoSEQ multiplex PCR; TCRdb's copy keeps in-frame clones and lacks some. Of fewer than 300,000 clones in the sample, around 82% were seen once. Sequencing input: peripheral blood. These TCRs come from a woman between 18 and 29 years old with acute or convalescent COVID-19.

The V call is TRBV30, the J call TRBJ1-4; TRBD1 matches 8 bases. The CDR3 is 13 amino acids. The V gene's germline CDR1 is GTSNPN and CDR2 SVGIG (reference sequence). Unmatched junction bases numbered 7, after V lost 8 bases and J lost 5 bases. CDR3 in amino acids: CALAGGINEKLFF. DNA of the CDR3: TGTGCCCTGGCAGGGGGCATAAATGAAAAACTGTTTTTT.

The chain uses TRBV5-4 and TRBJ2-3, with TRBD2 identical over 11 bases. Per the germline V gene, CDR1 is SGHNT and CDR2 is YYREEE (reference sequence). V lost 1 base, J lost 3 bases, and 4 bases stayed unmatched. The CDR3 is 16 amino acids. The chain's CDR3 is CASSLRASGRTDTQYF. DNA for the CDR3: TGTGCCAGCAGCTTGAGGGCTAGCGGGAGGACAGATACGCAGTATTTT. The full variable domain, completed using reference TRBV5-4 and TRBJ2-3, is ETGVTQSPTHLIKTRGQQVTLRCSSQSGHNTVSWYQQALGQGPQFIFQYYREEENGRGNFPPRFSGLQFPNYSSELNVNALELDDSALYLCASSLRASGRTDTQYFGPGTRLTVL.

In DNA form, the CDR3 reads TGCGCCAGCAGCCAAGAGCCCAGCGGTGGGGGGGAGACCCAGTACTTC. Translated: CASSQEPSGGGETQYF. The chain is built from TRBV4-3 and TRBJ2-5; D is possibly TRBD2 (6 bases). The germline CDR1 and CDR2 sequences are LGHNA and YSLEER. CDR3 length: 16 residues. Trimming cost V 0 bases and J 5 bases, with 16 bases left between them.

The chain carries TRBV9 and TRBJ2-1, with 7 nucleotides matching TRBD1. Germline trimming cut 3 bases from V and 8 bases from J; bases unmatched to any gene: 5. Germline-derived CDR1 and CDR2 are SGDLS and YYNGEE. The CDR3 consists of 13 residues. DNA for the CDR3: TGTGCCAGCAGCGCGACAGGGTTTGATGAGCAGTTCTTC. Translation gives CASSATGFDEQFF.

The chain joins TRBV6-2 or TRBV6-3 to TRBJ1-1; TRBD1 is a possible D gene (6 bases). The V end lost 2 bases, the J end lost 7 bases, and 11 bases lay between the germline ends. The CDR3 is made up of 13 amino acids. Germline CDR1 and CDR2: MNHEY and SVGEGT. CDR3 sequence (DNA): TGTGCCAGCAGTTACAGGACAGACTTTGAAGCTTTCTTT. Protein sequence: CASSYRTDFEAFF.

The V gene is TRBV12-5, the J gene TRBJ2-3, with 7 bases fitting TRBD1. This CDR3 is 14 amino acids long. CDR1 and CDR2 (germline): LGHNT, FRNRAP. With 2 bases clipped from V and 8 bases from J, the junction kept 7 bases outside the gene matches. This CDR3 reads CASGLSGTDGTQYF. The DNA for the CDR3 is TGTGCTAGTGGTTTGTCCGGGACAGATGGTACGCAGTATTTT.

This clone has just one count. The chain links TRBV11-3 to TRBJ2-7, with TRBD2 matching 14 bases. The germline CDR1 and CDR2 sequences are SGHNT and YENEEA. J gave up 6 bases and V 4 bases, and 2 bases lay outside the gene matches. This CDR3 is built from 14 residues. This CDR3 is CASSSGLAGAEQYF. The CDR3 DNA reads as TGTGCCAGCAGCTCGGGACTAGCGGGAGCCGAGCAGTACTTC.

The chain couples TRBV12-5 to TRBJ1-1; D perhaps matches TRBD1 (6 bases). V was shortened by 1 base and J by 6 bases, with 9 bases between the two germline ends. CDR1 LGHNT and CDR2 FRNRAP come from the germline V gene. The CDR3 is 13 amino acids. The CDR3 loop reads CASGLDRVPEAFF. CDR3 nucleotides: TGTGCTAGTGGTTTGGACAGGGTACCTGAAGCTTTCTTT.

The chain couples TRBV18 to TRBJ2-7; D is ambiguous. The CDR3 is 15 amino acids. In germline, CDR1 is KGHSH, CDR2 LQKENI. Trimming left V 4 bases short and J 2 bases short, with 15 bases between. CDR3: CASSLTLAVPYEQYF. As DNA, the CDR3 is TGTGCCAGCTCACTAACCTTAGCAGTTCCCTACGAGCAGTACTTC.

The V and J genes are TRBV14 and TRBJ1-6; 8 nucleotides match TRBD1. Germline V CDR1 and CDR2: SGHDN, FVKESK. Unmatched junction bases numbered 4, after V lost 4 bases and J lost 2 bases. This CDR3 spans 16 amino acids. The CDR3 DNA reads TGTGCCAGCAGCCGGGGACAGGCTGCCTATAATTCACCCCTCCACTTT. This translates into CASSRGQAAYNSPLHF. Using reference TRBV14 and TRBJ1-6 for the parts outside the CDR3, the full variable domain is EAGVTQFPSHSVIEKGQTVTLRCDPISGHDNLYWYRRVMGKEIKFLLHFVKESKQDESGMPNNRFLAERTGGTYSTLKVQPAELEDSGVYFCASSRGQAAYNSPLHFGNGTRLTVT.

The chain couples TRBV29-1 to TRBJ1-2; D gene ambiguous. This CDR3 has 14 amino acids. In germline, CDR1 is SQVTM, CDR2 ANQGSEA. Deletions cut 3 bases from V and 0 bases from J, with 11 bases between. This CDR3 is CSVETRDTNYGYTF. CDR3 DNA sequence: TGCAGCGTTGAGACTAGGGATACTAACTATGGCTACACCTTC.

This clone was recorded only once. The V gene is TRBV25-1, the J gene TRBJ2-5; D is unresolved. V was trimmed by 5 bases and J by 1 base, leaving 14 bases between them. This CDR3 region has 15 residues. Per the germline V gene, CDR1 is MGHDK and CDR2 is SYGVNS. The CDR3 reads CASSFPEVAQETQYF. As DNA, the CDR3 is TGTGCCAGCAGTTTTCCAGAGGTGGCCCAAGAGACCCAGTACTTC.

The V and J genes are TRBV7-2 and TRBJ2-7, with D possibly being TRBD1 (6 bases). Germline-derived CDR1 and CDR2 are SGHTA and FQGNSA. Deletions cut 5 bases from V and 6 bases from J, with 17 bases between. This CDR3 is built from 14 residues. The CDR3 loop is CASSPPGRGIEQYF. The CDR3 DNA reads TGTGCCAGCAGCCCGCCGGGCAGGGGAATCGAGCAGTACTTC.

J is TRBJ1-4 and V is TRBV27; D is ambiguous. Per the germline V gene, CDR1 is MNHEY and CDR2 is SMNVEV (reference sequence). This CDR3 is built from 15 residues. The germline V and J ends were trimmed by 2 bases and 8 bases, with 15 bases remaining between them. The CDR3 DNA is TGTGCCAGCAGTTTAAATCGCCGGAGAGGGGAAAAACTGTTTTTT. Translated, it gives CASSLNRRRGEKLFF.

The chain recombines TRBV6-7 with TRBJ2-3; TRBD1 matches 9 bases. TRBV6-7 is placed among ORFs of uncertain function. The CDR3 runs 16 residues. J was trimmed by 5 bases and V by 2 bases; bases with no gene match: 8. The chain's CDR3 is CASSYQTGGGIDTQYF. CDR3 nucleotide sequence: TGTGCCAGCAGTTACCAGACAGGGGGAGGCATAGATACGCAGTATTTT.

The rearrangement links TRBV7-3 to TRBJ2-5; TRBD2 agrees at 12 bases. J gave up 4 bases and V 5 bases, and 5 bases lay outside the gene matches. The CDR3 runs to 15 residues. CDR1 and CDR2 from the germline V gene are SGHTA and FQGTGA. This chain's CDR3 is CASSPGLAGIETQYF. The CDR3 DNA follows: TGTGCCAGCAGCCCCGGACTAGCGGGAATAGAGACCCAGTACTTC. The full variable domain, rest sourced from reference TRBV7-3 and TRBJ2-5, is GAGVSQTPSNKVTEKGKYVELRCDPISGHTALYWYRQSLGQGPEFLIYFQGTGAADDSGLPNDRFFAVRPEGSVSTLKIQRTERGDSAVYLCASSPGLAGIETQYFGPGTRLLVL.

CDR3 in DNA: TGTGCCAGTTCACAGGGGGCGAGTAGAGAGACCCAGTACTTC. Its translation: CASSQGASRETQYF. The gene calls are TRBV28 and TRBJ2-5; 9 bases fit TRBD1. The CDR3 is 14 residues long. J lost 4 bases, V lost 9 bases, and 9 bases had no gene match. Germline loops: CDR1 MDHEN, CDR2 SYDVKM.

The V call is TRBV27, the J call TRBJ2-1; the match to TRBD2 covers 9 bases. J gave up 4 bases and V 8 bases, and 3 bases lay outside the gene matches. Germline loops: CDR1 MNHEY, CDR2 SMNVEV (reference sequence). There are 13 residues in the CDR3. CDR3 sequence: CASATSGYNEQFF. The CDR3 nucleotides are TGTGCCAGCGCGACTAGCGGTTACAATGAGCAGTTCTTC.